This TCR beta chain was identified during a study of cytomegalovirus exposure and HLA in healthy donors. Study as a whole: Earlier sequencing of about 179 million T cells yielded 100 million to 120 million unique TCR beta sequences. Notes on the study in general: In a later analysis, parvovirus B19, influenza, CMV and Epstein-Barr virus appeared linked to several top co-occurrence clusters. Because they were indistinguishable, some V segments, including TRBV6-2 and TRBV6-3, were excluded.

The V end was cut by 0 bases, the J end by 8 bases, with 13 bases between. The CDR3 spans 13 residues. The germline V gene has CDR1 GTSNPN and CDR2 SVGIG (reference sequence). In the PCR, 60 Vbeta and 13 Jbeta primers were used. TCRdb's table, derived via immunoSEQ multiplex PCR, lists solely in-frame clones and lacks some. The table lists more than 70,000 clones, over 75% of them singletons. Concerning this clone: The target antigen is unknown.

The sequenced sample consisted of PBMCs. This receptor was taken from a boy aged 10-17 years in good health and CMV-seronegative. This sequence joins TRBV30 and TRBJ1-2; D is possibly TRBD1 (5 bases). The CDR3 DNA follows: TGTGCCTGGAGTGTAGGGGCGAACCCGGGCTACACCTTC. It yields the protein CAWSVGANPGYTF.